A selection of T cell receptor beta chains follows, all from one sample in a study of shared clonotypes between healthy human individuals. Some clones are missing from TCRdb's copy, which holds only in-frame ones; the method was immunoSEQ multiplex PCR. The sample has around 500,000 clones; 70% to 85% are singletons. Material: PBMCs. The receptors shown here come from a woman in her thirties or forties in good health. Some clones in this sample may be carry-over from other donors' samples. CDR3s include the opening cysteine and the closing phenylalanine or tryptophan. Fields, in order: V gene, J gene, clone size, D gene, CDR3 protein, CDR3 DNA. The D gene is left open where the match is weak. A row's size may be missing; if present it is once, few, many or a size class.

TRBV19,TRBJ1-4,NA,TRBD1,CASGTGWPGRNEKLFF,TGTGCCAGCGGGACAGGGTGGCCGGGGAGGAATGAAAAACTGTTTTTT
TRBV6-6,TRBJ2-1,NA,NA,CASSGTASYNEQFF,TGTGCCAGCTCCGGGACTGCCTCCTACAATGAGCAGTTCTTC
TRBV5-5,TRBJ2-7,NA,NA,CASSFYLGSGDEQYF,TGTGCCAGCAGCTTTTACTTGGGTTCTGGGGACGAGCAGTACTTC
TRBV7-9,TRBJ2-7,once,NA,CASSLVGQFVRQYF,TGTGCCAGCAGCTTAGTTGGTCAGTTCGTACGGCAGTACTTC
TRBV11-2,TRBJ2-3,NA,NA,CASKRADTQYF,TGTGCCAGCAAGAGGGCAGATACGCAGTATTTT
TRBV5-5,TRBJ2-1,NA,NA,CASSFGGYEQFF,TGTGCCAGCAGCTTTGGGGGGTATGAGCAGTTCTTC
TRBV11-2,TRBJ1-3,few,NA,CASSLEQLTWGNTIYF,TGTGCCAGCAGCTTAGAACAGCTGACGTGGGGAAACACCATATATTTT
TRBV4-3,TRBJ1-1,NA,NA,CASSPTDGLAFF,TGCGCCAGCAGCCCCACCGATGGATTGGCTTTCTTT
TRBV7-3,TRBJ2-5,NA,NA,CASSLSTVETQYF,TGTGCCAGCAGCTTAAGTACGGTGGAGACCCAGTACTTC
TRBV19,TRBJ2-1,NA,TRBD2,CASSPTLTSVGYNEQFF,TGTGCCAGTAGCCCAACATTGACTAGCGTGGGATACAATGAGCAGTTCTTC
TRBV19,TRBJ1-5,NA,NA,CASRGEGPQHF,TGTGCCAGTAGAGGGGAGGGACCACAGCATTTT
TRBV2,TRBJ2-3,NA,TRBD2,CASSETSGRPTDTQYF,TGTGCCAGCAGTGAGACTAGCGGGAGGCCCACAGATACGCAGTATTTT
TRBV6-4,TRBJ2-2,NA,NA,CASSDSLNTGELFF,TGTGCCAGCAGCGACAGCTTGAACACCGGGGAGCTGTTTTTT
TRBV7-2,TRBJ2-3,NA,TRBD2,CASSTSGRATDTQYF,TGTGCCAGCAGCACTAGCGGGAGGGCCACAGATACGCAGTATTTT
TRBV19,TRBJ2-5,NA,NA,CASSITGLGTQYF,TGTGCCAGTAGTATAACAGGGCTGGGGACCCAGTACTTC
TRBV28,TRBJ1-6,NA,NA,CASSSGPTRGSSYNSPLHF,TGTGCCAGCAGTTCTGGGCCGACACGCGGAAGCTCCTATAATTCACCCCTCCACTTT
TRBV5-1,TRBJ2-5,NA,TRBD1,CASSPDRGRGETQYF,TGCGCCAGCAGCCCGGACAGGGGGCGCGGGGAGACCCAGTACTTC
TRBV19,TRBJ2-6,NA,NA,CASSSPGRILSGANVLTF,TGTGCCAGTAGTAGTCCGGGACGGATCCTATCTGGGGCCAACGTCCTGACTTTC
TRBV29-1,TRBJ2-1,NA,NA,CSVRRGSYNEQFF,TGCAGCGTTAGGCGGGGCTCCTACAATGAGCAGTTCTTC
TRBV27,TRBJ2-1,once,TRBD2,CAEINRNPRTSNEQFF,TGTGCCGAAATCAATCGAAATCCCCGGACTAGCAATGAGCAGTTCTTC
TRBV11-2,TRBJ2-7,NA,NA,CASSSTYEQYF,TGTGCCAGCAGCTCGACCTACGAGCAGTACTTC
TRBV2,TRBJ2-1,NA,TRBD2,CASSLGTSNEQFF,TGTGCCAGCAGCCTTGGGACTAGCAATGAGCAGTTCTTC
TRBV28,TRBJ2-1,NA,NA,CASSILGSGNEQFF,TGTGCCAGCAGCATTCTAGGATCGGGCAATGAGCAGTTCTTC
TRBV5-1,TRBJ2-7,NA,TRBD2,CASSLEPAGPYEQYF,TGCGCCAGCAGCTTGGAGCCAGCGGGGCCCTACGAGCAGTACTTC
TRBV4-1,TRBJ2-4,NA,NA,CASSTPAVQNIQYF,TGCGCCAGCAGCACCCCGGCCGTACAAAACATTCAGTACTTC
TRBV6-1,TRBJ1-1,NA,NA,CASSPSDTGATEAFF,TGTGCCAGCAGCCCCTCGGACACAGGTGCTACTGAAGCTTTCTTT
TRBV18,TRBJ2-5,NA,TRBD1,CASSPDRGIQETQYF,TGTGCCAGCTCACCCGACAGGGGGATCCAAGAGACCCAGTACTTC
TRBV5-6,TRBJ2-3,NA,NA,CASSLTTGPTDTQYF,TGTGCCAGCAGCTTGACGACGGGGCCCACAGATACGCAGTATTTT
TRBV5-1,TRBJ2-7,NA,NA,CASQNQGSYEQYF,TGCGCCAGTCAGAACCAGGGCTCCTACGAGCAGTACTTC
TRBV30,TRBJ1-3,NA,NA,CAWSPGGGNTIYF,TGTGCCTGGAGCCCCGGGGGGGGAAACACCATATATTTT
TRBV7-3,TRBJ2-1,NA,TRBD1,CASSGTGQVNEQFF,TGTGCCAGCAGCGGGACAGGGCAGGTGAATGAGCAGTTCTTC
TRBV5-1,TRBJ2-2,NA,NA,CASSLAARRGGELFF,TGCGCCAGCAGCTTGGCCGCTAGACGGGGCGGGGAGCTGTTTTTT
TRBV27,TRBJ2-7,few,TRBD1,CASRDRVPYEQYF,TGTGCCAGCAGGGACAGGGTCCCCTACGAGCAGTACTTC
TRBV6-5,TRBJ1-2,NA,NA,CASSYSILGVNYGYTF,TGTGCCAGCAGTTACTCGATCTTGGGGGTTAACTATGGCTACACCTTC
TRBV28,TRBJ2-1,many,NA,CASSLGGTRGANEQFF,TGTGCCAGCAGTCTCGGGGGCACGAGGGGGGCCAATGAGCAGTTCTTC
TRBV10-1,TRBJ2-2,NA,NA,CASRKDQNTGELFF,TGCGCCAGCAGAAAGGACCAGAACACCGGGGAGCTGTTTTTT
TRBV7-3,TRBJ1-1,few,NA,CASSPVGGRNTEAFF,TGTGCCAGCAGCCCCGTCGGGGGGCGGAACACTGAAGCTTTCTTT
TRBV30,TRBJ2-4,NA,TRBD2,CAWSGNAGGGDIQYF,TGTGCCTGGAGTGGAAATGCGGGAGGGGGGGACATTCAGTACTTC
TRBV18,TRBJ2-7,NA,NA,CASSPGLYEQYF,TGTGCCAGCTCACCAGGGCTTTATGAGCAGTACTTC
TRBV9,TRBJ2-1,NA,NA,CASSTGEAEQFF,TGTGCCAGCTCGACAGGCGAAGCTGAGCAGTTCTTC
TRBV5-4,TRBJ1-2,NA,TRBD1,CASSATGGLGYTF,TGTGCCAGCAGCGCGACAGGGGGCTTGGGCTACACCTTC
TRBV6-6,TRBJ1-1,NA,NA,CASSYTPPEAFF,TGTGCCAGCAGTTACACGCCCCCTGAAGCTTTCTTT
TRBV28,TRBJ1-2,NA,TRBD1,CASRGTGGNYGYTF,TGTGCCAGCAGAGGGACAGGGGGGAACTATGGCTACACCTTC
TRBV11-2,TRBJ2-3,NA,TRBD2,CASSPTSPEDTQYF,TGTGCCAGCAGCCCGACTAGCCCGGAGGATACGCAGTATTTT
TRBV7-2,TRBJ2-5,NA,TRBD2,CASSQRTGGQETQYF,TGTGCCAGCAGCCAGCGAACGGGAGGTCAGGAGACCCAGTACTTC
TRBV7-2,TRBJ1-2,NA,NA,CASSLGRGGDSRYTF,TGTGCCAGCAGCTTAGGGAGGGGTGGGGATTCGCGCTACACCTTC
TRBV28,TRBJ2-2,NA,TRBD2,CASRLALMGRAGTGELFF,TGTGCCAGCAGGCTAGCGTTAATGGGGAGGGCCGGCACCGGGGAGCTGTTTTTT
TRBV28,TRBJ2-3,NA,TRBD1,CATSGTATFTDTQYF,TGTGCCACGTCCGGGACAGCTACTTTCACAGATACGCAGTATTTT
TRBV7-7,TRBJ2-5,NA,TRBD2,CASSSGLAGDLGTQYF,TGTGCTAGCAGCTCCGGACTAGCGGGAGATCTGGGGACCCAGTACTTC
TRBV28,TRBJ2-3,NA,NA,CASSFNRERITDTQYF,TGTGCCAGCAGTTTTAACCGGGAGCGAATCACAGATACGCAGTATTTT
TRBV11-2,TRBJ2-4,NA,NA,CASRPSPGDKNIQYF,TGTGCCAGCAGACCAAGCCCAGGGGACAAAAACATTCAGTACTTC
TRBV7-6,TRBJ1-6,few,NA,CASGTRNSPLHF,TGTGCCAGCGGTACACGGAATTCACCCCTCCACTTT
TRBV5-1,TRBJ1-2,NA,TRBD1,CASSPGQGPNGYTF,TGCGCCAGCAGCCCCGGACAGGGGCCGAATGGCTACACCTTC
TRBV4-3,TRBJ2-5,once,TRBD2,CASSAGVGEMETQYF,TGCGCCAGCAGCGCGGGGGTAGGAGAGATGGAGACCCAGTACTTC
TRBV6-1,TRBJ2-1,NA,NA,CASSAGAGFSGEQFF,TGTGCCAGCAGTGCCGGGGCCGGGTTTAGTGGCGAGCAGTTCTTC
TRBV7-8,TRBJ2-5,NA,NA,CASSLRSSFRETQYF,TGTGCCAGCAGCTTACGGTCGTCATTTCGGGAGACCCAGTACTTC
TRBV27,TRBJ2-3,NA,TRBD2,CASSLGLGTDTQYF,TGTGCCAGCAGTCTCGGACTAGGCACAGATACGCAGTATTTT
TRBV30,TRBJ1-6,many,NA,CAWSVEGTPLHF,TGTGCCTGGAGTGTTGAGGGAACACCCCTCCACTTT
TRBV13,TRBJ2-2,NA,TRBD1,CASSPNPYRDRGLDGRVDGELFF,TGTGCCAGCAGCCCTAACCCCTACCGGGACAGGGGGCTTGACGGGAGGGTTGACGGGGAGCTGTTTTTT